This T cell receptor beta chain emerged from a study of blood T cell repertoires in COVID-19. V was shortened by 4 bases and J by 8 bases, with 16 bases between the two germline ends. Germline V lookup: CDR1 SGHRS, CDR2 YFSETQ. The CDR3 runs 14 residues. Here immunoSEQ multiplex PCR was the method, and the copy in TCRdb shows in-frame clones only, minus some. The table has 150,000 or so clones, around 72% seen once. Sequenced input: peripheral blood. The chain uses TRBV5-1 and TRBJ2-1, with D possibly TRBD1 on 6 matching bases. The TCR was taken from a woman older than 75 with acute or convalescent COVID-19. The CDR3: CASSHPWDIHEQFF. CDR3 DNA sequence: TGCGCCAGCAGCCACCCCTGGGACATTCATGAGCAGTTCTTC.